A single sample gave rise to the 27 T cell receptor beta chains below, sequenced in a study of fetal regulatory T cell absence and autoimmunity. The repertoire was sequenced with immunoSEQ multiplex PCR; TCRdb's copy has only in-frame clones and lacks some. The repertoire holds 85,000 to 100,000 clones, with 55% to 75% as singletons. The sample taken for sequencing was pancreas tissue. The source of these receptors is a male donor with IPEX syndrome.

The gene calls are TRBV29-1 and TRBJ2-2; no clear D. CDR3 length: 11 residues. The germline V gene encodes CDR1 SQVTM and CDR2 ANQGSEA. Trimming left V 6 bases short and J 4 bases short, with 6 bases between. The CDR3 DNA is TGCAGCGTCTCTAGCACCGGGGAGCTGTTTTTT. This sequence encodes CSVSSTGELFF.

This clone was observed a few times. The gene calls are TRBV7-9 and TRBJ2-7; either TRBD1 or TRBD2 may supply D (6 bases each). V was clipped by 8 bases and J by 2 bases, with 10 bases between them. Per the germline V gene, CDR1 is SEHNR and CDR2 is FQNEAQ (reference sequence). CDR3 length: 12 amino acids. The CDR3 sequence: CASGGRPYEQYF. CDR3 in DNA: TGTGCCAGCGGGGGGCGGCCCTACGAGCAGTACTTC.

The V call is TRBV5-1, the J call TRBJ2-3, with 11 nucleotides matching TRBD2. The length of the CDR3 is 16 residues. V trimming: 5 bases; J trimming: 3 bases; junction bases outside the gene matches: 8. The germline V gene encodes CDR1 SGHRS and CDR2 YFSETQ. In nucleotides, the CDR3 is TGCGCCAGCAGTGCCACTAGCGGGAGAGTAACAGATACGCAGTATTTT. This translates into CASSATSGRVTDTQYF.

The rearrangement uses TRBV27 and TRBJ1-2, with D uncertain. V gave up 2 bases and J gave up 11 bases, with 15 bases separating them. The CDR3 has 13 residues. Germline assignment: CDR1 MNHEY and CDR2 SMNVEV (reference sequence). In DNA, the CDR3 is TGTGCCAGCAGTTTAACAAACGGACTTACTTACACCTTC. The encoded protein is CASSLTNGLTYTF.

The CDR3 reads CAWSAGQYYGYTF. In DNA, the CDR3 is TGTGCCTGGAGTGCGGGACAGTACTATGGCTACACCTTC. The V call is TRBV30, the J call TRBJ1-2, with 7 bases that match TRBD1. V lost 1 base, J lost 3 bases, and 2 bases stayed unmatched. Germline assignment: CDR1 GTSNPN and CDR2 SVGIG (reference sequence). The CDR3 runs 13 residues.

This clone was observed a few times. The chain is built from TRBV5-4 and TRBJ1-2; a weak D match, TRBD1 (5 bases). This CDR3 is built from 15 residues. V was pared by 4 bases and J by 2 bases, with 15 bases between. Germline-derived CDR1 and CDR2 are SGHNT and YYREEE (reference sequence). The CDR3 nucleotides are TGTGCCAGCAGCGGGGGACCGTTGCAAAACTATGGCTACACCTTC. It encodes CASSGGPLQNYGYTF.

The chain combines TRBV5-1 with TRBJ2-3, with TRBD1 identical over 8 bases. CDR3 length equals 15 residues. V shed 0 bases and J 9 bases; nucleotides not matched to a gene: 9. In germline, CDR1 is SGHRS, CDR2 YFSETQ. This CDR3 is CASSLAVTGGETQYF. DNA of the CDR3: TGCGCCAGCAGCTTGGCCGTCACAGGGGGTGAAACGCAGTATTTT. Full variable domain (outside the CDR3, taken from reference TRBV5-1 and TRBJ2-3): KAGVTQTPRYLIKTRGQQVTLSCSPISGHRSVSWYQQTPGQGLQFLFEYFSETQRNKGNFPGRFSGRQFSNSRSEMNVSTLELGDSALYLCASSLAVTGGETQYFGPGTRLTVL.

CDR3 bases: TGTGCCAGCAGCTTCGGCCCGCGTCCCCTCGAGCAGTACTTC. This codes for CASSFGPRPLEQYF. This sequence joins TRBV5-5 and TRBJ2-7; D uncertain. The germline V and J ends were trimmed by 2 bases and 6 bases, with 15 bases remaining between them. This CDR3 comprises 14 residues. Germline CDR1 reads SGHKS; CDR2 reads YYEKEE (reference sequence). The full variable domain, completed using reference TRBV5-5 and TRBJ2-7, is DAGVTQSPTHLIKTRGQQVTLRCSPISGHKSVSWYQQVLGQGPQFIFQYYEKEERGRGNFPDRFSARQFPNYSSELNVNALLLGDSALYLCASSFGPRPLEQYFGPGTRLTVT.

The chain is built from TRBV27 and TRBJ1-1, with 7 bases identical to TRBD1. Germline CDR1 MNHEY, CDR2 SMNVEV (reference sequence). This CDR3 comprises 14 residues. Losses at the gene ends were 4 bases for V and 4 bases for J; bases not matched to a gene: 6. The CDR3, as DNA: TGTGCCAGCAGTTCGACAGGGTCGGGCACTGAAGCTTTCTTT. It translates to CASSSTGSGTEAFF.

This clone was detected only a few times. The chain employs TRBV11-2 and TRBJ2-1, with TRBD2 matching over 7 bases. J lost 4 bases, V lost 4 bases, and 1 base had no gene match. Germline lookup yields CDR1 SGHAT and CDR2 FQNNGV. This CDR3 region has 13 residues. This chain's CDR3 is CASSWTRYNEQFF. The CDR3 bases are TGTGCCAGCAGCTGGACTAGGTACAATGAGCAGTTCTTC.

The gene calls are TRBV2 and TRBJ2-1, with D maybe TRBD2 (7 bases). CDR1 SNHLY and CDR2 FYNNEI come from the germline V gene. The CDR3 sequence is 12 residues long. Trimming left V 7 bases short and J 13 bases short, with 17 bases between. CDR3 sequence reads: CASTWGGAVQFF. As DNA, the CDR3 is TGTGCCAGCACCTGGGGGGGGGCCGTACAGTTCTTC. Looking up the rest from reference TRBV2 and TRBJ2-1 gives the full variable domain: EPEVTQTPSHQVTQMGQEVILRCVPISNHLYFYWYRQILGQKVEFLVSFYNNEISEKSEIFDDQFSVERPDGSNFTLKIRSTKLEDSAMYFCASTWGGAVQFFGPGTRLTVL.

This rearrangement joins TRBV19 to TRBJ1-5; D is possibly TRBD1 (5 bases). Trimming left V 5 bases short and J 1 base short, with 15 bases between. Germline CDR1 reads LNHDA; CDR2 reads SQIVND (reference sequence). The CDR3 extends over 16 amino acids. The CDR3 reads CASSPLRGGSNQPQHF. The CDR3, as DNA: TGTGCCAGTAGTCCTTTGCGGGGGGGGAGCAATCAGCCCCAGCATTTT.

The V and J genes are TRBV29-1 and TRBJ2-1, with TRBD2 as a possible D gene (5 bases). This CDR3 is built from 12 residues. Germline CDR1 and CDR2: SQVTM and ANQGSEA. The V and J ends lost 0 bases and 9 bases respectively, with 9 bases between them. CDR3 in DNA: TGCAGCGTTGAAGATCCTCGGGGTGAGCAGTTCTTC. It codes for CSVEDPRGEQFF.

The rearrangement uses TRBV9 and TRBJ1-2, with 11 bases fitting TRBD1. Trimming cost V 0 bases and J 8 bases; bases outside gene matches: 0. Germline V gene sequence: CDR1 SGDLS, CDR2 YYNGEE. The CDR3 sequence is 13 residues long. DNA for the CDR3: TGTGCCAGCAGCGTAGGGACAGGGGGCGGCTACACCTTC. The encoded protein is CASSVGTGGGYTF. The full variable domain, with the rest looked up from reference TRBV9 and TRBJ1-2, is DSGVTQTPKHLITATGQRVTLRCSPRSGDLSVYWYQQSLDQGLQFLIQYYNGEERAKGNILERFSAQQFPDLHSELNLSSLELGDSALYFCASSVGTGGGYTFGSGTRLTVV.

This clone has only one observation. CDR3 coding DNA: TGCGCCAGCAGCCTGCGTGGGAAGAACACCGGGGAGCTGTTTTTT. The encoded protein is CASSLRGKNTGELFF. The chain recombines TRBV5-1 with TRBJ2-2, with no clear D. This CDR3 is 15 amino acids long. CDR1 is SGHRS and CDR2 is YFSETQ in the germline V gene. Trimming left V 4 bases short and J 1 base short, with 11 bases between.

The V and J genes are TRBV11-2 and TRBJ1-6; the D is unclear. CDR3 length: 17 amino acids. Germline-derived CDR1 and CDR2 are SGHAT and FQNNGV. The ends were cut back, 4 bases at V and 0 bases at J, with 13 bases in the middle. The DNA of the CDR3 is TGTGCCAGCAGCTCTAGAGCCGACTTCTCCTATAATTCACCCCTCCACTTT. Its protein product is CASSSRADFSYNSPLHF.

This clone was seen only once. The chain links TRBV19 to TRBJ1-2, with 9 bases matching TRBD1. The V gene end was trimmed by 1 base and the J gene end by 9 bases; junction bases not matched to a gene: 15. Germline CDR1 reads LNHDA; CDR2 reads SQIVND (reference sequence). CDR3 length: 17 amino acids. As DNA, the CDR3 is TGTGCCAGTAGTATAGCCCCCTCGACAGGGGGGGATTCTAGCTACACCTTC. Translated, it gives CASSIAPSTGGDSSYTF.

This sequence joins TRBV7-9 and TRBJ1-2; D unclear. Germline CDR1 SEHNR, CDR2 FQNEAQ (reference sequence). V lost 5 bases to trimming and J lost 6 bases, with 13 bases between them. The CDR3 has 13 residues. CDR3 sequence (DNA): TGTGCCAGCAGCGGGAGGTTTTACCATGGCTACACCTTC. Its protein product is CASSGRFYHGYTF.

This CDR3 is CASSPVREDTGELFF. The CDR3 coding sequence is TGTGCCAGCAGCCCCGTGAGGGAGGACACCGGGGAGCTGTTTTTT. This rearrangement joins TRBV27 to TRBJ2-2; tentatively, D is TRBD2 (6 bases). Trimming shortened V by 6 bases and J by 3 bases, and 14 bases separated the two germline ends. This CDR3 region has 15 residues. The germline CDR1 and CDR2 sequences are MNHEY and SMNVEV (reference sequence).

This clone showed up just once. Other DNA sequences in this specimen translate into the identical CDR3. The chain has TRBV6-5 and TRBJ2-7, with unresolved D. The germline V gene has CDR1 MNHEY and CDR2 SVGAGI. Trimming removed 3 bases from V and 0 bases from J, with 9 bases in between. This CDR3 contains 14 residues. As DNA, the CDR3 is TGTGCCAGCAGTTATTCGAGGAGCTCCTACGAGCAGTACTTC. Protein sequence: CASSYSRSSYEQYF.

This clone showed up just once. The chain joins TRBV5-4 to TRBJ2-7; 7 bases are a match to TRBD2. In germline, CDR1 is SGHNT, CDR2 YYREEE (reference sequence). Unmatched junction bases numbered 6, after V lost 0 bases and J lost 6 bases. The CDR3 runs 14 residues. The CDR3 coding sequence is TGTGCCAGCAGCTTGGGGGCGGGAGCCCTCGAGCAGTACTTC. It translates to CASSLGAGALEQYF. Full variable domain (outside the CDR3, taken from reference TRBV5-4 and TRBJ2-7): ETGVTQSPTHLIKTRGQQVTLRCSSQSGHNTVSWYQQALGQGPQFIFQYYREEENGRGNFPPRFSGLQFPNYSSELNVNALELDDSALYLCASSLGAGALEQYFGPGTRLTVT.

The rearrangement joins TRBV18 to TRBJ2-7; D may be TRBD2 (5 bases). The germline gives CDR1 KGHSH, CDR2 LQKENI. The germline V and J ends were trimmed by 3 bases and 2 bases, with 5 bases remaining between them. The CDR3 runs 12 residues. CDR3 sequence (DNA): TGTGCCAGCTCACCTAGCGCCTACGAGCAGTACTTC. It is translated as CASSPSAYEQYF.

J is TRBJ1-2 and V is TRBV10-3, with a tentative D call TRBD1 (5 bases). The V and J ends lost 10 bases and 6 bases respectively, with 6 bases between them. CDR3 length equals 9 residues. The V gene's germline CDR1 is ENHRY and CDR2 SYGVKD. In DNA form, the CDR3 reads TGTGCCACAGGGAATGGCTACACCTTC. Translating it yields CATGNGYTF.

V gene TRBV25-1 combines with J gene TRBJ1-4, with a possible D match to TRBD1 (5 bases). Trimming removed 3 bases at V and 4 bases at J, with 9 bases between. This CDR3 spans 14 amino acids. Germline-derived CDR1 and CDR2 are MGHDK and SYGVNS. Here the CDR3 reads CASSETAFNEKLFF. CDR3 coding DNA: TGTGCCAGCAGTGAGACAGCGTTTAATGAAAAACTGTTTTTT. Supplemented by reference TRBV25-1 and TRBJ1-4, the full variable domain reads EADIYQTPRYLVIGTGKKITLECSQTMGHDKMYWYQQDPGMELHLIHYSYGVNSTEKGDLSSESTVSRIRTEHFPLTLESARPSHTSQYLCASSETAFNEKLFFGSGTQLSVL.

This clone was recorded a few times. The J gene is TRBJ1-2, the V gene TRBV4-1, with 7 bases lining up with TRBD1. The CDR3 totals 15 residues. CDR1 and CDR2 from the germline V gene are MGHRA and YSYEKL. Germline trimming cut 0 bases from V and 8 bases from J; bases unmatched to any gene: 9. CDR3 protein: CASSQDLQGWRGYTF. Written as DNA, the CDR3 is TGCGCCAGCAGCCAAGATCTACAGGGGTGGCGGGGCTACACCTTC.

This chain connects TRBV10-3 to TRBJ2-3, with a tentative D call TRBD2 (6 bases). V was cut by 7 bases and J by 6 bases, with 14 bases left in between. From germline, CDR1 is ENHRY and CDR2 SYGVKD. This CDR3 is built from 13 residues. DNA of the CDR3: TGTGCCATCATGGCTAGCGTCGCCGATACGCAGTATTTT. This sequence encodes CAIMASVADTQYF.

In DNA, the CDR3 is TGTGCCAGCAGTTACGGACAGGGCCCAACCAACTATGGCTACACCTTC. Amino acids: CASSYGQGPTNYGYTF. The gene calls are TRBV6-5 and TRBJ1-2; 8 bases fit TRBD1. Germline trimming cut 2 bases from V and 2 bases from J; bases unmatched to any gene: 7. In germline, CDR1 is MNHEY, CDR2 SVGAGI. The CDR3 length is 16 residues.